The source of this TCR beta chain is a study of metastatic and nonmetastatic thyroid tumors. Overall study: Blood and tumor or nodule tissue repertoires from malignant and benign thyroid patients were compared.

This clone has at least ten counts. No treatment of any kind had been given to any patient before thyroid surgery. TCRdb reprocessed the PCR reads using MiXCR. Of under 40,000 clones listed, under 20% were seen once; the top ten hold 6.9%. What was sequenced was blood. This clonotype originated in a female donor with papillary thyroid cancer or a benign thyroid nodule (not recorded which). Some clones in this sample may be carry-over from other donors' samples.

The CDR3 here is CASSQDPRGTGNEQYF. The CDR3 DNA is TGCGCCAGCAGCCAAGATCCGCGCGGGACTGGTAACGAGCAGTACTTC. The genes are TRBV4-1 and TRBJ2-7; possible D gene TRBD2, 6 bases. Trimming left V 0 bases short and J 5 bases short, with 17 bases between. The germline V gene encodes CDR1 MGHRA and CDR2 YSYEKL. The CDR3 runs to 16 residues.